This entry lists 19 T cell receptor beta chains sequenced from one sample in a study of blood T cell repertoires in COVID-19 (dated by TCRdb to 2019 to 2021). Libraries were built with the immunoSEQ multiplex PCR assay. Not all clones reach the TCRdb copy of this immuneACCESS table, which keeps in-frame sequences only. Checked studies attribute under half of the gap to unresolved V genes and leave the rest unexplained. The sample table lists roughly 50,000 clones, more than 75% of them with a count of one. Clones ranked in the top ten supply approximately 6% of the sample. Sequencing was performed on peripheral blood. Receptors originate from a woman aged 55-70 years with acute or convalescent COVID-19.

As DNA, the CDR3 is TGTGCCAGCACTCAGACTAGCCGAAGTGAGACCCAGTACTTC. As protein: CASTQTSRSETQYF. The V call is TRBV2, the J call TRBJ2-5; TRBD2 matches at 7 bases. Germline CDR1 SNHLY, CDR2 FYNNEI. Germline trimming cut 7 bases from V and 5 bases from J; bases unmatched to any gene: 10. The CDR3 runs 14 residues.

The rearrangement links TRBV7-8 to TRBJ2-7, with 9 bases aligning to TRBD2. Germline CDR1 SGHVS, CDR2 FQNEAQ. The CDR3 covers 17 residues. V lost 5 bases, J lost 2 bases, and 13 bases stayed unmatched. The CDR3 loop is CASSRRRAGGPTYEQYF. The DNA of the CDR3 is TGTGCCAGCAGCCGGAGGAGGGCGGGGGGGCCTACCTACGAGCAGTACTTC.

V usage is TRBV9 and J usage is TRBJ1-5; a possible D gene is TRBD1 (6 bases). V lost 0 bases to trimming and J lost 3 bases, with 7 bases between them. The CDR3 contains 14 residues. CDR1 is SGDLS and CDR2 is YYNGEE in the germline V gene. The CDR3: CASSVGTDNQPQHF. The CDR3 bases are TGTGCCAGCAGCGTAGGGACAGACAATCAGCCCCAGCATTTT.

The V call is TRBV6-2 or TRBV6-3, the J call TRBJ2-7; D is perhaps TRBD1 (6 bases). Germline CDR1 is MNHEY and CDR2 is SVGEGT. V was pared by 0 bases and J by 1 base, with 10 bases between. The CDR3 is 15 amino acids. The CDR3 region has the DNA TGTGCCAGCAGTTACTCCTGGACAGCTTCCTACGAGCAGTACTTC. Translating it yields CASSYSWTASYEQYF.

The chain joins TRBV5-1 to TRBJ2-2; 8 bases fit TRBD1. The CDR3 consists of 16 residues. The J segment lost 6 bases and the V segment lost 4 bases, leaving 11 bases of the junction unmatched. Germline values: CDR1 SGHRS, CDR2 YFSETQ. The CDR3 spells CASSNSIRQGSGELFF. CDR3 coding DNA: TGCGCCAGCAGCAACTCAATACGACAGGGGTCCGGGGAGCTGTTTTTT.

The J gene is TRBJ2-3, the V gene TRBV10-2; TRBD1 matches at 7 bases. V lost 5 bases and J lost 2; bases outside the gene matches: 4. The CDR3 length is 14 residues. The germline V gene encodes CDR1 WSHSY and CDR2 SAAADI. CDR3: CASSQGQITDTQYF. CDR3 nucleotides: TGCGCCAGCAGTCAGGGACAGATCACAGATACGCAGTATTTT.

The table lists this clone with a count of one. The chain couples TRBV25-1 to TRBJ1-6; D possibly corresponds to TRBD1 (6 bases). The CDR3 loop spans 16 amino acids. Trimming stripped 1 base from V and 8 bases from J, with 15 bases between. Germline V gene lookup returns CDR1 MGHDK and CDR2 SYGVNS. CDR3 DNA sequence: TGTGCCAGCAGTGAATCTCTGACAGGACCCCATTCACCCCTCCACTTT. It codes for CASSESLTGPHSPLHF.

The V gene is TRBV21-1, the J gene TRBJ2-1; TRBD2, the D gene given by the table, was not confirmed from the DNA. TRBV21-1 is tagged as a pseudogene. The CDR3 is made up of 17 amino acids. As DNA, the CDR3 is TGTGCCAGCATCAAAACTCCAGCGGGAAGCCCATTCAATGAGCAGTTCTTC. Amino acids: CASIKTPAGSPFNEQFF.

The chain combines TRBV10-3 with TRBJ1-6, with TRBD1 as a possible D gene (5 bases). The germline CDR1 and CDR2 sequences are ENHRY and SYGVKD. Between the trimmed V and J ends, which lost 2 bases and 5 bases, there was a span of 7 bases. This CDR3 spans 14 amino acids. The chain's CDR3 is CAISEDSNNSPLHF. The CDR3 region has the DNA TGTGCCATCAGTGAGGACAGTAATAATTCACCCCTCCACTTT.

The rearrangement uses TRBV13 and TRBJ2-7; a weak D match, TRBD2 (7 bases). This CDR3 is 11 amino acids long. Per germline, CDR1 PRHDT and CDR2 FYEKMQ (reference sequence). V was shortened by 11 bases and J by 6 bases, with 14 bases between the two germline ends. CDR3 in amino acids: CAGRGGGEQYF. In DNA form, the CDR3 reads TGTGCCGGGCGGGGAGGGGGCGAGCAGTACTTC.

This rearrangement joins TRBV10-2 to TRBJ1-2, with 8 bases matching TRBD1. From germline, CDR1 is WSHSY and CDR2 SAAADI. The CDR3 has 18 amino acids. Unmatched junction bases numbered 17, after V lost 6 bases and J lost 2 bases. CDR3 bases: TGCGCCAGCAGGGGACCCCGACAGGGGATGATTGGGAACTATGGCTACACCTTC. It codes for CASRGPRQGMIGNYGYTF.

This chain uses TRBV5-4 with TRBJ2-5, with 12 bases aligning to TRBD2. V was pared by 4 bases and J by 7 bases, with 8 bases of the junction left unmatched. Germline V CDR1 and CDR2: SGHNT, YYREEE (reference sequence). The CDR3 is 15 residues long. The CDR3 region has the DNA TGTGCCAGCAGCGCCCGGACTAGCGGGGCAGGGACCCAGTACTTC. Encoded protein: CASSARTSGAGTQYF.

The rearrangement links TRBV7-9 to TRBJ1-1, with 9 bases that match TRBD1. Per the germline V gene, CDR1 is SEHNR and CDR2 is FQNEAQ (reference sequence). Trimming at V came to 2 bases and at J to 5 bases, leaving 3 bases not matched to a gene. CDR3 size: 14 residues. The CDR3 reads CASSLSTGGTEAFF. In nucleotides, the CDR3 is TGTGCCAGCAGCTTATCGACAGGGGGGACTGAAGCTTTCTTT.

A single count supports this clone. CDR3 nucleotide sequence: TGCAGCGTTGGGACAGGGTTGAACACTGAAGCTTTCTTT. Protein product: CSVGTGLNTEAFF. This chain links TRBV29-1 with TRBJ1-1; 8 nucleotides match TRBD1. This CDR3 has 13 amino acids. Looked up from germline, CDR1 is SQVTM and CDR2 is ANQGSEA. Trimming took 4 bases from V and 0 from J; bases not matched to a gene: 1. The full variable domain, its missing parts supplied by reference TRBV29-1 and TRBJ1-1, is SAVISQKPSRDICQRGTSLTIQCQVDSQVTMMFWYRQQPGQSLTLIATANQGSEATYESGFVIDKFPISRPNLTFSTLTVSNMSPEDSSIYLCSVGTGLNTEAFFGQGTRLTVV.

Note on this clone: One end of the junction varies from germline; a read error may be responsible. The chain employs TRBV12-3 or TRBV12-4 and TRBJ1-5; unclear D gene. The CDR3 loop spans 13 amino acids. CDR3 loop: CASSLSGKQPQHF. The CDR3 nucleotides are TGTGCCAGCAGTTTATCTGGCAAGCAGCCCCAGCATTTT.

The chain joins TRBV5-1 to TRBJ2-1; 13 bases are a match to TRBD2. The length of the CDR3 is 15 residues. Unmatched junction bases numbered 5, after V lost 2 bases and J lost 9 bases. Germline loops: CDR1 SGHRS, CDR2 YFSETQ. CDR3 sequence reads: CASSFGLAGVGEQFF. As DNA, the CDR3 is TGCGCCAGCAGCTTCGGACTAGCGGGGGTAGGTGAGCAGTTCTTC.

This rearrangement joins TRBV7-8 to TRBJ1-2; D might be TRBD1 (5 bases). The CDR3 has 13 amino acids. With 4 bases removed from V and 7 bases from J, the gap between germline ends came to 13 bases. Germline V gene lookup returns CDR1 SGHVS and CDR2 FQNEAQ. CDR3 sequence reads: CASSSTARGGYTF. The CDR3 nucleotides are TGTGCCAGCAGCTCGACAGCTAGGGGTGGCTACACCTTC.

This chain links TRBV14 with TRBJ2-2, with a tentative D call TRBD2 (6 bases). From germline, CDR1 is SGHDN and CDR2 FVKESK. V lost 3 bases to trimming and J lost 6 bases, with 14 bases between them. The CDR3 length is 15 residues. CDR3 sequence (DNA): TGTGCCAGCAGCCAGAAACTAGCTCCTGCCGGGGAGCTGTTTTTT. It yields the protein CASSQKLAPAGELFF. Full variable domain (rest looked up from reference TRBV14 and TRBJ2-2): EAGVTQFPSHSVIEKGQTVTLRCDPISGHDNLYWYRRVMGKEIKFLLHFVKESKQDESGMPNNRFLAERTGGTYSTLKVQPAELEDSGVYFCASSQKLAPAGELFFGEGSRLTVL.

This clone occurred once. V gene TRBV15 combines with J gene TRBJ2-5, with 7 nucleotides matching TRBD2. The CDR3 totals 19 residues. From germline, CDR1 is LNHNV and CDR2 YYDKDF (reference sequence). The trim removed 3 bases at V and 4 bases at J, leaving 20 bases unmatched. Here the CDR3 reads CATSREGLDTMSGRETQYF. CDR3 nucleotides: TGTGCCACCAGCAGGGAAGGACTAGATACGATGTCCGGGCGAGAGACCCAGTACTTC.